A selection of T cell receptor beta chains follows, all from one sample in a study of shared clonotypes between healthy human individuals. The protocol was immunoSEQ multiplex PCR, while the TCRdb copy is restricted to in-frame clones and leaves out a portion. The sample lists some 790,000 clones; 55% to 80% were seen once. The specimen was memory CD4+ T cells sorted from blood. Source of these receptors: a woman aged 30 to 39 in good health. The CDR3 runs from the conserved cysteine through the conserved F or W. D genes are given only for firm matches. Only some rows state a clone size, as once, few, many or a class for expanded clones.

j_call: TRBJ1-5; clone_size: .; d_call: .; v_call: TRBV7-2; cdr3_aa: CASSLRGLGNQPQHF; cdr3_nt: TGTGCCAGCAGCTTACGAGGGTTGGGCAATCAGCCCCAGCATTTT
j_call: TRBJ1-4; clone_size: .; d_call: .; v_call: TRBV6-5; cdr3_aa: CASRATGGEKLFF; cdr3_nt: TGTGCCAGCAGAGCAACCGGGGGAGAAAAACTGTTTTTT
j_call: TRBJ2-7; clone_size: .; d_call: .; v_call: TRBV5-1; cdr3_aa: CASSLTGEEFYEQYF; cdr3_nt: TGCGCCAGCAGCCTGACAGGAGAAGAGTTCTACGAGCAGTACTTC
j_call: TRBJ2-6; clone_size: .; d_call: .; v_call: TRBV18; cdr3_aa: CASSPPRSSGANVLTF; cdr3_nt: TGTGCCAGCTCACCACCACGGAGCTCTGGGGCCAACGTCCTGACTTTC
j_call: TRBJ1-2; clone_size: .; d_call: .; v_call: TRBV13; cdr3_aa: CASSARGATNYGYTF; cdr3_nt: TGTGCCAGCAGCGCCCGGGGGGCCACTAACTATGGCTACACCTTC
j_call: TRBJ2-2; clone_size: .; d_call: .; v_call: TRBV7-6; cdr3_aa: CASSETIAETNTGELFF; cdr3_nt: TGTGCCAGCAGCGAAACGATAGCGGAAACGAACACCGGGGAGCTGTTTTTT
j_call: TRBJ1-1; clone_size: few; d_call: .; v_call: TRBV18; cdr3_aa: CASSPRPTGAEAFF; cdr3_nt: TGTGCCAGCTCACCACGGCCCACGGGCGCTGAAGCTTTCTTT
j_call: TRBJ2-7; clone_size: .; d_call: TRBD2; v_call: TRBV7-2; cdr3_aa: CASSSRTSETYEQYF; cdr3_nt: TGTGCCAGCAGTTCCAGGACTAGCGAGACCTACGAGCAGTACTTC
j_call: TRBJ1-5; clone_size: .; d_call: .; v_call: TRBV5-6; cdr3_aa: CASSLGATTPNQPQHF; cdr3_nt: TGTGCCAGCAGCTTGGGGGCCACAACCCCTAATCAGCCCCAGCATTTT
j_call: TRBJ1-4; clone_size: .; d_call: .; v_call: TRBV2; cdr3_aa: CASSEPWLQATNEKLFF; cdr3_nt: TGTGCCAGCAGTGAACCGTGGTTACAGGCAACTAATGAAAAACTGTTTTTT
j_call: TRBJ1-1; clone_size: few; d_call: .; v_call: TRBV7-9; cdr3_aa: CASSLWSNTEAFF; cdr3_nt: TGTGCCAGCAGCTTATGGTCGAACACTGAAGCTTTCTTT
j_call: TRBJ2-1; clone_size: .; d_call: TRBD2; v_call: TRBV7-3; cdr3_aa: CASSLTSTSENEQFF; cdr3_nt: TGTGCCAGCAGCTTAACTTCGACTAGCGAGAATGAGCAGTTCTTC
j_call: TRBJ2-5; clone_size: once; d_call: .; v_call: TRBV29-1; cdr3_aa: CSVVSPQKQETQYF; cdr3_nt: TGCAGCGTTGTTTCTCCCCAAAAACAAGAGACCCAGTACTTC
j_call: TRBJ2-1; clone_size: .; d_call: .; v_call: TRBV14; cdr3_aa: CASSGTRLSQFF; cdr3_nt: TGTGCCAGCAGCGGGACCCGACTATCCCAGTTCTTC
j_call: TRBJ1-3; clone_size: .; d_call: .; v_call: TRBV10-2; cdr3_aa: CASSLTADSGNTIYF; cdr3_nt: TGCGCCAGCAGCTTGACAGCCGACTCTGGAAACACCATATATTTT
j_call: TRBJ1-1; clone_size: .; d_call: .; v_call: TRBV28; cdr3_aa: CASSLVLNTEAFF; cdr3_nt: TGTGCCAGCAGTTTGGTGCTGAACACTGAAGCTTTCTTT
j_call: TRBJ2-7; clone_size: few; d_call: .; v_call: TRBV7-2; cdr3_aa: CASSPQWLASYEQYF; cdr3_nt: TGTGCCAGCAGCCCCCAATGGCTAGCCTCCTACGAGCAGTACTTC
j_call: TRBJ2-5; clone_size: .; d_call: .; v_call: TRBV29-1; cdr3_aa: CSGGTGGEETQYF; cdr3_nt: TGCAGCGGGGGGACCGGGGGCGAAGAGACCCAGTACTTC
j_call: TRBJ2-7; clone_size: .; d_call: TRBD1; v_call: TRBV6-6; cdr3_aa: CASSQDRGGYEQYF; cdr3_nt: TGTGCCAGCAGCCAGGACAGGGGGGGCTACGAGCAGTACTTC
j_call: TRBJ2-7; clone_size: .; d_call: .; v_call: TRBV2; cdr3_aa: CASKRTGDGGEQYF; cdr3_nt: TGTGCCAGCAAAAGGACAGGAGACGGGGGCGAGCAGTACTTC